What follows describes a single T cell receptor beta chain. Antigen: not known. These data belong to a study of T cells expressing NK-cell markers. At the level of the study: Source material for TCR beta repertoires consisted of sorted CD3+CD56+NKG2C+, CD3+CD56+NKG2C- and CD3+CD56-NKG2C+ T cells. Study-level results: These clonotypes, the leaders elsewhere, also led the CD3+CD56-NKG2C+ fraction in several donors. The study did not resolve the HCMV specificity of expanded NKG2C+ T cell clones.

This CDR3 region has 15 residues. CDR1 and CDR2 (germline): LNHDA, SQIVND (reference sequence). As the method of synthesis, 5'RACE template switching with UMIs yielded TCR beta cDNA. From the 5' RACE reads, TCRdb lists one entry per CDR3 protein and no DNA. This repertoire includes a few hundred thousand distinct CDR3 sequences. This TCR derives from a man aged 18-75 years in good health. The sequencing sample was made of blood T cells: a sorted CD56 or NKG2C T cell subset, CD4+ or CD8+ T cells, or bulk PBMC T cells (not recorded which). The gene calls are TRBV19 and TRBJ1-2; the D call from TCRdb, TRBD1, cannot be confirmed without DNA. This CDR3 reads CASSIDGGTGSGYTF.